Listed here are 18 T cell receptor beta chains from one sample, sequenced in a study of T-cell memory formation after mild COVID-19. In TCRdb, the 5' RACE reads were re-called with MiXCR into one record per CDR3 protein. The data contain under 250,000 distinct CDR3 sequences, around 9.5% of them singletons. The sample consisted of PBMCs or a T cell subset sorted from them (not recorded which). The receptors stem from a man in his late teens or twenties who had mild COVID-19 (a few samples of this study predate the infection). Cell type and time point are not known.

This clonotype occurred many times. V usage is TRBV20-1 and J usage is TRBJ1-5; D might be TRBD1 (6 bases). The CDR3 runs to 14 residues. V lost 3 bases, J lost 4 bases, and 13 bases lay in between. CDR1 is DFQATT, CDR2 SNEGSKA, per germline (reference sequence). The CDR3 nucleotides read TGCAGTGCTAGGTCGGGGGCAGCGAATCAGCCCCAGCATTTT. Translating gives CSARSGAANQPQHF.

The chain links TRBV6-2 or TRBV6-3 to TRBJ2-1; D possibly corresponds to TRBD2 (6 bases). The CDR3 contains 13 residues. Germline V CDR1 and CDR2: MNHEY, SVGEGT. V lost 7 bases to trimming and J lost 15 bases, with 22 bases between them. In DNA, the CDR3 is TGTGCCAGCACTGGGACTCCGGGGAGATCCCGGTTCTTC. Its translation is CASTGTPGRSRFF.

The rearrangement uses TRBV7-2 and TRBJ1-5; D is uncertain. CDR1 SGHTA and CDR2 FQGNSA come from the germline V gene. The CDR3 runs to 13 residues. V was pared by 3 bases and J by 7 bases, with 10 bases between. CDR3 loop: CASSLGMEQPQHF. The CDR3 DNA reads as TGTGCCAGCAGCTTGGGTATGGAGCAGCCCCAGCATTTT.

In this sample, this clonotype turned up a few times. CDR3 bases: TGCAGTGCTTCGGGGCCCCTCGGGCCAGAGACCCAGTACTTC. Translating it yields CSASGPLGPETQYF. This chain links TRBV20-1 with TRBJ2-5, with D perhaps being TRBD1 or TRBD2 (5 bases each). The length of the CDR3 is 14 residues. The V end lost 5 bases, the J end lost 4 bases, and 17 bases lay between the germline ends. Germline V CDR1 and CDR2: DFQATT, SNEGSKA (reference sequence).

This clonotype has just a few counts. V and J are TRBV28 and TRBJ1-4, with TRBD1 as a possible D gene (5 bases). V was trimmed by 5 bases and J by 5 bases, leaving 12 bases between them. CDR1 MDHEN and CDR2 SYDVKM come from the germline V gene. This CDR3 contains 14 residues. Here the CDR3 reads CASSPSAGNEKLFF. The DNA for the CDR3 is TGTGCCAGCAGTCCCTCGGCAGGGAATGAAAAACTGTTTTTT.

This clonotype was counted many times. The gene calls are TRBV20-1 and TRBJ2-5; possible D gene TRBD2, 5 bases. V shed 2 bases and J shed 2 bases, with 12 bases lying between them. The germline gives CDR1 DFQATT, CDR2 SNEGSKA (reference sequence). The CDR3 extends over 14 amino acids. As DNA, the CDR3 is TGCAGTGCTAGAAAGTGGGGAGAGCAAGAGACCCAGTACTTC. Amino acids: CSARKWGEQETQYF.

There are a few counts of this clonotype. The CDR3 loop is CASSATGNSLRRQYF. The CDR3 DNA reads as TGTGCCAGCAGTGCTACAGGGAACTCCTTAAGGAGGCAGTACTTC. The rearrangement links TRBV12-3 or TRBV12-4 to TRBJ2-7; D perhaps matches TRBD1 (6 bases). The CDR3 spans 15 residues. V lost 5 bases to trimming and J lost 9 bases, with 23 bases between them.

This clonotype was seen many times. This rearrangement joins TRBV5-1 to TRBJ2-1; the match to TRBD1 covers 10 bases. Germline V lookup: CDR1 SGHRS, CDR2 YFSETQ. The length of the CDR3 is 18 residues. V lost 3 bases to trimming and J lost 2 bases; unmatched junction nucleotides: 11. The chain's CDR3 is CASSSRPRDRGPYNEQFF. As DNA, the CDR3 is TGCGCCAGCAGCTCTCGGCCCCGGGACAGGGGTCCCTACAATGAGCAGTTCTTC.

This clonotype was seen more than once but under ten times. The V and J genes are TRBV19 and TRBJ2-7, with 8 nucleotides matching TRBD1. CDR1 LNHDA and CDR2 SQIVND come from the germline V gene (reference sequence). The CDR3 covers 14 residues. Germline trimming cut 1 base from V and 6 bases from J; bases unmatched to any gene: 5. The CDR3 DNA reads as TGTGCCAGTAGTATAGGACAGGGGAGTCGCGAGCAGTACTTC. Translating it yields CASSIGQGSREQYF.

The chain is built from TRBV6-5 and TRBJ2-5; D not resolved. The CDR3 has 12 residues. V lost 6 bases to trimming and J lost 9 bases, with 14 bases between them. CDR1 and CDR2 (germline): MNHEY, SVGAGI. The CDR3 DNA reads TGTGCCAGCAGCCGGTTCGGTACGCCCCAGTACTTC. Encoded protein: CASSRFGTPQYF.

This clonotype was detected only a few times. Germline is not matched at one junction end, which may reflect a read error. The chain recombines TRBV29-1 with TRBJ2-2; possible D gene TRBD2, 6 bases. From germline, CDR1 is SQVTM and CDR2 ANQGSEA. CDR3 length: 12 residues. The CDR3 region has the DNA TGCACCGTTGCGGGGTGGACCGGGGAGCTGTTTTTT. Encoded protein: CTVAGWTGELFF.

This clonotype showed up many times. V usage is TRBV6-2 or TRBV6-3 and J usage is TRBJ2-7; TRBD2 is a possible D gene (5 bases). Germline CDR1 reads MNHEY; CDR2 reads SVGEGT. CDR3 length: 17 residues. Trimming cost V 7 bases and J 2 bases, with 24 bases left between them. The DNA of the CDR3 is TGTGCCAGCAAAAAGATGGGCACCCGAGGGAGCGCCTACGAGCAGTACTTC. Residues: CASKKMGTRGSAYEQYF.

The table lists this clonotype with a few counts. The J gene is TRBJ2-3, the V gene TRBV7-2; D may be TRBD1 or TRBD2 (5 bases each). Germline V CDR1 and CDR2: SGHTA, FQGNSA. The CDR3 consists of 15 residues. V was clipped by 3 bases and J by 6 bases, with 16 bases between them. CDR3 in DNA: TGTGCCAGCAGCTTCGTCCTGGGGGTTAGGGATACGCAGTATTTT. Protein: CASSFVLGVRDTQYF.

The V gene is TRBV5-6, the J gene TRBJ2-6, with TRBD1 matching over 8 bases. Germline V gene lookup returns CDR1 SGHDT and CDR2 YYEEEE. The CDR3 runs 18 residues. Trimming took 2 bases from V and 0 from J; bases not matched to a gene: 7. CDR3 sequence reads: CASSLLRDRHSGANVLTF. DNA for the CDR3: TGTGCCAGCAGCTTACTCCGGGACAGGCACTCTGGGGCCAACGTCCTGACTTTC.

V usage is TRBV7-2 and J usage is TRBJ2-3; tentatively, D is TRBD2 (5 bases). Germline loops: CDR1 SGHTA, CDR2 FQGNSA. V was cut by 4 bases and J by 2 bases, with 10 bases left in between. This CDR3 comprises 14 residues. The CDR3 DNA is TGTGCCAGCAGCTGGAGGCGGATCACAGATACGCAGTATTTT. Protein: CASSWRRITDTQYF.

This clonotype was found a few times. This sequence joins TRBV5-1 and TRBJ2-5, with D hard to call. V lost 6 bases to trimming and J lost 1 base, with 16 bases between them. CDR3 length equals 15 residues. Germline CDR1 and CDR2: SGHRS and YFSETQ. CDR3 DNA sequence: TGCGCCAGCAATCTATTTCTAAGGGCCCAAGAGACCCAGTACTTC. It specifies CASNLFLRAQETQYF.

This clonotype was seen only a few times. Written as DNA, the CDR3 is TGTGCCAGCAGTTATTCAGAGGGGTGGGAGACCCAGTACTTC. It is translated as CASSYSEGWETQYF. The chain recombines TRBV6-5 with TRBJ2-5, with D perhaps matching TRBD1 or TRBD2 (5 bases each). The CDR3 runs 14 residues. Trimming took off 3 bases at V and 5 bases at J, with 13 bases between the two ends. Germline V gene lookup returns CDR1 MNHEY and CDR2 SVGAGI.

V gene TRBV5-6 combines with J gene TRBJ1-2, with D maybe TRBD1 (6 bases). The germline V and J ends were trimmed by 0 bases and 2 bases, with 8 bases remaining between them. Germline values: CDR1 SGHDT, CDR2 YYEEEE. The CDR3 has 14 amino acids. The CDR3 DNA follows: TGTGCCAGCAGCTTGGTCCAGGGGAACTATGGCTACACCTTC. This gives the protein CASSLVQGNYGYTF.